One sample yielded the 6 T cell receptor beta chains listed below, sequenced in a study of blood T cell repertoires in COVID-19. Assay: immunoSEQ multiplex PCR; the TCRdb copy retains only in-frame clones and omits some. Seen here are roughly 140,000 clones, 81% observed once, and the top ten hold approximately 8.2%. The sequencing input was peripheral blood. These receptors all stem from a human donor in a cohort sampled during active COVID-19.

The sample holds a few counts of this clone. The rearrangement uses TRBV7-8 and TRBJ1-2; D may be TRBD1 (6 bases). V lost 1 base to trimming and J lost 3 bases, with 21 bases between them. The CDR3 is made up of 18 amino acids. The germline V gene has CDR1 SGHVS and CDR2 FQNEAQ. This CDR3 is CASSLGGNQGWRYYGYTF. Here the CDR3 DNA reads TGTGCCAGCAGCTTAGGGGGGAATCAGGGGTGGCGTTACTATGGCTACACCTTC.

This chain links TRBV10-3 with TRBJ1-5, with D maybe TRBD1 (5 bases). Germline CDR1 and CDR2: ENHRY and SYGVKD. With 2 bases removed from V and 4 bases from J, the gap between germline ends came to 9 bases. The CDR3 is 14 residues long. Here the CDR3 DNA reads TGTGCCATCAGTGAGGGCAGGGCGAATCAGCCCCAGCATTTT. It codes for CAISEGRANQPQHF.

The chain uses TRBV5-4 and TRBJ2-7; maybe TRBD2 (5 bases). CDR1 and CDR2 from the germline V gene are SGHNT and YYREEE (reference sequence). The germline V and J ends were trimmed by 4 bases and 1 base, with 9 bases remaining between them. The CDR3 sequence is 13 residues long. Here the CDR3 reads CASSVDFSYEQYF. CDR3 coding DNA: TGTGCCAGCAGCGTGGACTTTTCCTACGAGCAGTACTTC.

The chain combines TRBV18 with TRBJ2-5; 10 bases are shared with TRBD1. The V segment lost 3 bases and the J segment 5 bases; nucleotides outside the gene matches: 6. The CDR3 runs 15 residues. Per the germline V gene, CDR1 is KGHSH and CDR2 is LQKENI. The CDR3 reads CASSPGQGSTETQYF. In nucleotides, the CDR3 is TGTGCCAGCTCACCGGGACAGGGGTCGACGGAGACCCAGTACTTC.

CDR3 DNA: TGTGCCAGCACCAGGGGGATTAATGGCTACACCTTC. As protein: CASTRGINGYTF. The chain couples TRBV7-2 to TRBJ1-2; 7 nucleotides align to TRBD1. J lost 6 bases, V lost 7 bases, and 5 bases had no gene match. Germline CDR1 reads SGHTA; CDR2 reads FQGNSA. The CDR3 runs 12 residues.

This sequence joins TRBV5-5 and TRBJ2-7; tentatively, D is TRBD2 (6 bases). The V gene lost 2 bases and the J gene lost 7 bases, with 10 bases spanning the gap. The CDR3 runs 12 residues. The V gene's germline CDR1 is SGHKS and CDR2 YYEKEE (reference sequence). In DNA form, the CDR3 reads TGTGCCAGCAGCTTCGCGGGGAGTGAGCAGTACTTC. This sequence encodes CASSFAGSEQYF.